This T cell receptor (beta chain) came from a study of T cell changes during pregnancy in multiple sclerosis. The V gene's germline CDR1 is LNHNV and CDR2 YYDKDF (reference sequence). This CDR3 has 14 amino acids. Trimming cost V 3 bases and J 1 base, with 9 bases left between them. The protocol was immunoSEQ multiplex PCR, while the TCRdb copy is restricted to in-frame clones and leaves out a portion. In the table there are tens of thousands of clones, 92% of which are singletons. The sequences come from CD4+ T cells from peripheral blood mononuclear cells, collected in the second trimester of pregnancy. This receptor was identified in a female donor with multiple sclerosis, enrolled in a pregnancy study. V and J are TRBV15 and TRBJ1-1; D not certain. CDR3 in DNA: TGTGCCACCAGCAGGGAAGACACGAACACTGAAGCTTTCTTT. It translates to CATSREDTNTEAFF.